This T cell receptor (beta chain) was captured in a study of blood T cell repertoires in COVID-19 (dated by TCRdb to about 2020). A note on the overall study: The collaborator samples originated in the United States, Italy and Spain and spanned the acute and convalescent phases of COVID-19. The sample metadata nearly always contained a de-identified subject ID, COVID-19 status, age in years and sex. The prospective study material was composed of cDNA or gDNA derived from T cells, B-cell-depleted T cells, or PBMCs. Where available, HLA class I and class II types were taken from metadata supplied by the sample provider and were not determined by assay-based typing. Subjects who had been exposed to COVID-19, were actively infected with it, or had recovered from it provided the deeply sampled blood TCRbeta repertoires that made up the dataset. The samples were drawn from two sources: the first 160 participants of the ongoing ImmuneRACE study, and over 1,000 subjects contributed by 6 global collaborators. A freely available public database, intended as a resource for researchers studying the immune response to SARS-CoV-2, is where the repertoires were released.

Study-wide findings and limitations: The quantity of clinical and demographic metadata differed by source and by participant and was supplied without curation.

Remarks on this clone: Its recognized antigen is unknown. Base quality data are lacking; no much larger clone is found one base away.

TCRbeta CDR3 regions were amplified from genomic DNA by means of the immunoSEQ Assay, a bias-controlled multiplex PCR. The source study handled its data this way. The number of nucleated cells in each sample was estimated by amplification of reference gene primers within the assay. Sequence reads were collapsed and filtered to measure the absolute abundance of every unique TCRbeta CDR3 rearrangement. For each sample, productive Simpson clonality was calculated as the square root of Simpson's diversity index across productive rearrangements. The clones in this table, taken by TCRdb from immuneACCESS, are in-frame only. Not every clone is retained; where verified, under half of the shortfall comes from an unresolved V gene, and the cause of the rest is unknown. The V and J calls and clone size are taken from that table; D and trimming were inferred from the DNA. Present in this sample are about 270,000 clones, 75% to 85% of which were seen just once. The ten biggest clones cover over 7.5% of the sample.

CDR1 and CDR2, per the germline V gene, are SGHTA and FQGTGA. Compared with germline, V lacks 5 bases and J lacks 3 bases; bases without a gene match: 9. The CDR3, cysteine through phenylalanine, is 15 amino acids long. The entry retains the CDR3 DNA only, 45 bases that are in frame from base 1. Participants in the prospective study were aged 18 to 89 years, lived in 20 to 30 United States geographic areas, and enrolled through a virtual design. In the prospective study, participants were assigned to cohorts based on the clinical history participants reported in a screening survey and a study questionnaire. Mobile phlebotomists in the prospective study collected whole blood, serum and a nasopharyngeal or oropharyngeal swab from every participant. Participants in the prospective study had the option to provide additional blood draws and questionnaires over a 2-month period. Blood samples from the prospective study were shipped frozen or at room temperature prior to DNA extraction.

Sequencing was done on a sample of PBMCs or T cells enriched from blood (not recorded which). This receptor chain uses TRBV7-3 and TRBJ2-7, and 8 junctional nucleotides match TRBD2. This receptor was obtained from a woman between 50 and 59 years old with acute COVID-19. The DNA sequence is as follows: TGTGCCAGCAGCCGAGCAGCGGGGGATAACTACGAGCAGTACTTC. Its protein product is CASSRAAGDNYEQYF. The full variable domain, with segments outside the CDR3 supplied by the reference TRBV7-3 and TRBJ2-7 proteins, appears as GAGVSQTPSNKVTEKGKYVELRCDPISGHTALYWYRQSLGQGPEFLIYFQGTGAADDSGLPNDRFFAVRPEGSVSTLKIQRTERGDSAVYLCASSRAAGDNYEQYFGPGTRLTVT.